One sample yielded the 20 T cell receptor beta chains listed below, sequenced in a study of CD8 T cells in ankylosing spondylitis. Regarding the study as a whole: One TCR beta motif, made up of eight highly homologous variants, appeared characteristic of ankylosing spondylitis blood.

TCRdb recomputed calls from the 5' RACE reads with MiXCR, one row per CDR3 protein. The sample holds 200,000 to 250,000 distinct CDR3 sequences, roughly 6.6% seen once. What these receptors recognize is not known. Sequenced material: blood, either unsorted or a sorted T cell fraction (not recorded which). These receptors all come from a male donor with ankylosing spondylitis.

The table lists this clonotype with many counts. J is TRBJ1-1 and V is TRBV7-9; D unclear. This CDR3 spans 17 amino acids. Germline V gives CDR1 SEHNR, CDR2 FQNEAQ (reference sequence). V lost 5 bases and J lost 10, with 29 bases in between. The CDR3 region has the DNA TGTGCCAGCAGCAGGCCCCGGGCGGAGTTGGCGTCAGAGGGAGCTTTCTTT. Translating gives CASSRPRAELASEGAFF.

This clonotype was counted at least ten times. The CDR3 DNA reads as TGTGCCAGCAGTTTCGGACTCTCGTACCAAGAGACCCAGTACTTC. Its translation is CASSFGLSYQETQYF. This chain connects TRBV12-3 or TRBV12-4 to TRBJ2-5, with D possibly being TRBD2 (5 bases). This CDR3 is 15 amino acids long. V was cut by 3 bases and J by 0 bases, with 11 bases left in between.

In its sample, this clonotype was seen many times. The CDR3 nucleotides read TGCGCCAGCACTGGGGAATGGACAGGCACAGATACGCAGTATTTT. Translating gives CASTGEWTGTDTQYF. The chain has TRBV5-1 and TRBJ2-3; D is possibly TRBD1 (6 bases). Germline V CDR1 and CDR2: SGHRS, YFSETQ. V was pared by 6 bases and J by 1 base, with 15 bases between. The CDR3 length is 15 residues.

The table lists this clonotype with many counts. This chain uses TRBV4-1 with TRBJ2-1, with 7 bases aligning to TRBD2. Unmatched junction bases numbered 11, after V lost 2 bases and J lost 10 bases. This CDR3 spans 15 amino acids. In germline, CDR1 is MGHRA, CDR2 YSYEKL. CDR3 sequence (DNA): TGCGCCAGCAGCCAACGACTGGGGAGCGGGGTGGAGCAGTTCTTC. Its protein is CASSQRLGSGVEQFF.

This clonotype was observed at least ten times. CDR3 amino acids: CASTAPGQGALYEQYF. The CDR3 DNA reads as TGTGCCAGCACCGCCCCGGGACAGGGGGCCCTCTACGAGCAGTACTTC. This rearrangement joins TRBV25-1 to TRBJ2-7; TRBD1 matches 12 bases. Losses at the gene ends were 7 bases for V and 3 bases for J; bases not matched to a gene: 10. The CDR3 sequence is 16 residues long. Germline V gene sequence: CDR1 MGHDK, CDR2 SYGVNS.

This clonotype appeared many times. This chain connects TRBV5-1 to TRBJ2-1; 12 bases are a match to TRBD2. CDR1 SGHRS and CDR2 YFSETQ come from the germline V gene. J was trimmed by 2 bases and V by 4 bases; bases with no gene match: 4. This CDR3 region has 16 residues. This CDR3 is CASSNGLAGPYNEQFF. CDR3 nucleotides: TGCGCCAGCAGCAACGGACTAGCGGGGCCCTACAATGAGCAGTTCTTC.

This clonotype has a count of ten or more. The V gene is TRBV19, the J gene TRBJ2-5; D is unclear. The germline V gene encodes CDR1 LNHDA and CDR2 SQIVND (reference sequence). The length of the CDR3 is 15 residues. Trimming removed 5 bases from V and 4 bases from J, with 17 bases in between. The CDR3 loop is CASSGSATRRETQYF. The DNA for the CDR3 is TGTGCCAGTAGTGGCAGTGCGACCCGGAGAGAGACCCAGTACTTC.

At least ten counts were recorded for this clonotype. CDR3 bases: TGTGCCAGCACCAACAGGGACGGCCCTAACTATGGCTACACCTTC. It translates to CASTNRDGPNYGYTF. The genes are TRBV6-1 and TRBJ1-2, with a tentative D call TRBD1 (6 bases). This CDR3 contains 15 residues. From germline, CDR1 is MNHNS and CDR2 SASEGT. V lost 7 bases and J lost 0, with 15 bases in between.

This clonotype was picked up many times. V usage is TRBV7-2 and J usage is TRBJ1-4; no definite D call. V dropped 2 bases and J dropped 8 bases, with 9 bases sitting between them. The CDR3 totals 13 residues. Per germline, CDR1 SGHTA and CDR2 FQGNSA. CDR3 bases: TGTGCCAGCAGCTTAATGGTTTGGGAAAAACTGTTTTTT. Protein product: CASSLMVWEKLFF.

At least ten counts were recorded for this clonotype. The chain combines TRBV6-1 with TRBJ1-1; D possibly corresponds to TRBD1 (6 bases). The CDR3 is made up of 14 amino acids. V was cut by 5 bases and J by 5 bases, with 15 bases left in between. The V gene's germline CDR1 is MNHNS and CDR2 SASEGT. The CDR3 DNA reads as TGTGCCAGCAGTCCCAGGGGAATAGTGACTGAAGCTTTCTTT. This sequence encodes CASSPRGIVTEAFF.

Only a few counts were recorded for this clonotype. This rearrangement joins TRBV7-2 to TRBJ2-3; D unresolved. The CDR3 covers 15 residues. Germline CDR1 is SGHTA and CDR2 is FQGNSA. V lost 5 bases and J lost 0, with 12 bases in between. The CDR3 loop reads CASSPSPRSTDTQYF. The CDR3 DNA follows: TGTGCCAGCAGCCCCTCCCCACGGAGCACAGATACGCAGTATTTT.

This clonotype was counted many times. The chain couples TRBV15 to TRBJ1-2; D gene ambiguous. The germline V gene has CDR1 LNHNV and CDR2 YYDKDF (reference sequence). The CDR3 has 16 amino acids. The V gene lost 2 bases and the J gene lost 0 bases, with 13 bases spanning the gap. This chain's CDR3 is CATSRNDGTANYGYTF. The CDR3 DNA reads TGTGCCACCAGCAGAAACGACGGTACAGCTAACTATGGCTACACCTTC. Variable domain in full (rest from reference TRBV15 and TRBJ1-2): DAMVIQNPRYQVTQFGKPVTLSCSQTLNHNVMYWYQQKSSQAPKLLFHYYDKDFNNEADTPDNFQSRRPNTSFCFLDIRSPGLGDTAMYLCATSRNDGTANYGYTFGSGTRLTVV.

The gene calls are TRBV29-1 and TRBJ2-6; D remains unclear. Looked up from germline, CDR1 is SQVTM and CDR2 is ANQGSEA. CDR3 length: 15 amino acids. V was clipped by 4 bases and J by 0 bases, with 10 bases between them. The CDR3 here is CSVVRISSGANVLTF. CDR3 bases: TGCAGCGTTGTACGAATCTCCTCTGGGGCCAACGTCCTGACTTTC.

This clonotype has ten or more counts. The chain uses TRBV27 and TRBJ1-5; possible D gene TRBD1, 6 bases. Trimming removed 5 bases at V and 5 bases at J, with 16 bases between. The CDR3 totals 15 residues. Germline-derived CDR1 and CDR2 are MNHEY and SMNVEV (reference sequence). CDR3 nucleotides: TGTGCCAGCAGTCCCGGGGCGGGGGCCTATCAGCCCCAGCATTTT. Its translation: CASSPGAGAYQPQHF.

This clonotype has a count of ten or more. The chain couples TRBV9 to TRBJ1-2; 10 nucleotides align to TRBD1. The ends lost 4 bases at V and 6 bases at J; junction bases unmatched: 3. Per germline, CDR1 SGDLS and CDR2 YYNGEE. This CDR3 is built from 13 residues. The DNA of the CDR3 is TGTGCCAGCAGCCCAGGGACAGGGGATGGCTACACCTTC. Protein: CASSPGTGDGYTF.

This clonotype was found many times. The V and J genes are TRBV19 and TRBJ1-5; D call uncertain. Trimming took off 6 bases at V and 0 bases at J, with 12 bases between the two ends. Germline CDR1 LNHDA, CDR2 SQIVND (reference sequence). The CDR3 length is 15 residues. The CDR3 DNA is TGTGCCAGTAGCCCCATGGCAGATAGCAATCAGCCCCAGCATTTT. Amino acid sequence: CASSPMADSNQPQHF.

This clonotype was counted between two and nine times. This chain joins TRBV4-1 and TRBJ2-7; 12 bases line up with TRBD2. With 0 bases clipped from V and 5 bases from J, the junction kept 14 bases outside the gene matches. CDR3 length: 19 residues. From germline, CDR1 is MGHRA and CDR2 YSYEKL. CDR3 protein: CASSQDTPSSGRAGNEQYF. The DNA for the CDR3 is TGCGCCAGCAGCCAAGACACCCCCTCTAGCGGGAGGGCCGGGAACGAGCAGTACTTC.

In this sample, this clonotype turned up many times. The chain uses TRBV7-9 and TRBJ1-5, with D possibly TRBD1 on 5 matching bases. The germline V gene has CDR1 SEHNR and CDR2 FQNEAQ (reference sequence). V was clipped by 4 bases and J by 0 bases, with 13 bases between them. CDR3 size: 16 residues. As DNA, the CDR3 is TGTGCCAGCAGCTCTAGAGGGGATTATAGCAATCAGCCCCAGCATTTT. Translating it yields CASSSRGDYSNQPQHF. Based on the CDR3 plus reference TRBV7-9 and TRBJ1-5, the full variable domain is DTGVSQNPRHKITKRGQNVTFRCDPISEHNRLYWYRQTLGQGPEFLTYFQNEAQLEKSRLLSDRFSAERPKGSFSTLEIQRTEQGDSAMYLCASSSRGDYSNQPQHFGDGTRLSIL.

This clonotype has a handful of counts. The V and J genes are TRBV15 and TRBJ1-2; D unresolved. There are 15 residues in the CDR3. Germline lookup yields CDR1 LNHNV and CDR2 YYDKDF (reference sequence). Trimming took off 0 bases at V and 6 bases at J, with 14 bases between the two ends. Here the CDR3 reads CATSRDHEGPNGYTF. The CDR3 bases are TGTGCCACCAGCAGAGATCACGAAGGGCCGAATGGCTACACCTTC. The complete variable domain, with remaining parts taken from reference TRBV15 and TRBJ1-2, reads DAMVIQNPRYQVTQFGKPVTLSCSQTLNHNVMYWYQQKSSQAPKLLFHYYDKDFNNEADTPDNFQSRRPNTSFCFLDIRSPGLGDTAMYLCATSRDHEGPNGYTFGSGTRLTVV.

This clonotype was seen more than once but under ten times. The CDR3 loop is CASNGRGVRFYF. The CDR3 DNA sequence: TGTGCCAGCAACGGCAGGGGAGTCCGGTTCTACTTC. This sequence joins TRBV6-1 and TRBJ2-5; possible D gene TRBD1, 6 bases. The germline V and J ends were trimmed by 7 bases and 14 bases, with 20 bases remaining between them. The CDR3 spans 12 residues. Germline lookup yields CDR1 MNHNS and CDR2 SASEGT.